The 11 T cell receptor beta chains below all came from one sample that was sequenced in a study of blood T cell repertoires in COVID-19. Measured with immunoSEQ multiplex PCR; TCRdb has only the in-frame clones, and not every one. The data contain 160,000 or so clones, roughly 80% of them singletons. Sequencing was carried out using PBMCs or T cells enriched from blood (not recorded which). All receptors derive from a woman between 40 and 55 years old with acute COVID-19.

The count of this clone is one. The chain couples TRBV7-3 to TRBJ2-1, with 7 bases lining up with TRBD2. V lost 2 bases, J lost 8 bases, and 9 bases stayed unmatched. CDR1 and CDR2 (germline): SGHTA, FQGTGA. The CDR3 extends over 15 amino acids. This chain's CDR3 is CASSLLGTTYDEQFF. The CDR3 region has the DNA TGTGCCAGCAGCTTACTCGGGACTACGTATGATGAGCAGTTCTTC.

The CDR3 region has the DNA TGTGCCAGCAGTGGGGAGGGGTCCCGGAATTCACCCCTCCACTTT. This sequence encodes CASSGEGSRNSPLHF. The chain has TRBV2 and TRBJ1-6; D may be TRBD1 (5 bases). The CDR3 contains 15 residues. From germline, CDR1 is SNHLY and CDR2 FYNNEI. The V and J ends lost 4 bases and 7 bases respectively, with 14 bases between them.

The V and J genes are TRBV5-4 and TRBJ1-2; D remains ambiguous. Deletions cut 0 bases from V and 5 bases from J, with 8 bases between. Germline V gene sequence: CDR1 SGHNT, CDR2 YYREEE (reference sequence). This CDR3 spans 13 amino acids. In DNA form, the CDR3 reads TGTGCCAGCAGCTTGGACGCCGAGTATGGCTACACCTTC. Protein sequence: CASSLDAEYGYTF.

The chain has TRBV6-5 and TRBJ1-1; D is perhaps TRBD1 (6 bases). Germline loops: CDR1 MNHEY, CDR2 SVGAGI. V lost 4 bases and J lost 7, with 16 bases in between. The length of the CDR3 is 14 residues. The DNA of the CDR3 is TGTGCCAGCAGTTTCTCCATCACAGGGATTGAAGCTTTCTTT. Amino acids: CASSFSITGIEAFF.

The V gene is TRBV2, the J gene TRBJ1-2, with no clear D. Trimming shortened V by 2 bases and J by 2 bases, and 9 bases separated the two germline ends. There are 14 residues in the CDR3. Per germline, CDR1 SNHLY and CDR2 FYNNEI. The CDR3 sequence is CASSESAGNYGYTF. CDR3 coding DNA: TGTGCCAGCAGTGAATCGGCAGGCAACTATGGCTACACCTTC. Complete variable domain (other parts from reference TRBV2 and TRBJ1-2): EPEVTQTPSHQVTQMGQEVILRCVPISNHLYFYWYRQILGQKVEFLVSFYNNEISEKSEIFDDQFSVERPDGSNFTLKIRSTKLEDSAMYFCASSESAGNYGYTFGSGTRLTVV.

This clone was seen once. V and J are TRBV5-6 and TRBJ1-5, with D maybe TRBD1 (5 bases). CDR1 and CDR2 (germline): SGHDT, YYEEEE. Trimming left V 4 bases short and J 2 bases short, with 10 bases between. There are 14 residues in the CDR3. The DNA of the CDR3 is TGTGCCAGCAGCCAGAACAGGCGCAATCAGCCCCAGCATTTT. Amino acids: CASSQNRRNQPQHF.

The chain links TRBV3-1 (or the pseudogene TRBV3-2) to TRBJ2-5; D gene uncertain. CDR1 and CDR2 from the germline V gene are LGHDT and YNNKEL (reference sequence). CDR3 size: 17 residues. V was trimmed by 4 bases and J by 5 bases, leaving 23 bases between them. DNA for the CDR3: TGTGCCAGCAGCCCGATCCACCGAAAGACTTTTGGGGAGACCCAGTACTTC. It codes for CASSPIHRKTFGETQYF.

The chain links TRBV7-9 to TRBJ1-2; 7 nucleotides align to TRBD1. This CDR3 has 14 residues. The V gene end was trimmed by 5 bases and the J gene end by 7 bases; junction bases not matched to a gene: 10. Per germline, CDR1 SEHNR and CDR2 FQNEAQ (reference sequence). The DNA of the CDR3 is TGTGCCAGCAGCCAAGAGAGGGGGCGCGGTGGCTACACCTTC. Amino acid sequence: CASSQERGRGGYTF.

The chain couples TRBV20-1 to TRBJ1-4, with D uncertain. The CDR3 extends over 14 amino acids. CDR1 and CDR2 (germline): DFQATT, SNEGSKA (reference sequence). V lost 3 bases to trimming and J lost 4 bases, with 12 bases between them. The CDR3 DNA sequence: TGCAGTGCTAGTCCCCGCGGCGGTAATGAAAAACTGTTTTTT. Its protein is CSASPRGGNEKLFF.

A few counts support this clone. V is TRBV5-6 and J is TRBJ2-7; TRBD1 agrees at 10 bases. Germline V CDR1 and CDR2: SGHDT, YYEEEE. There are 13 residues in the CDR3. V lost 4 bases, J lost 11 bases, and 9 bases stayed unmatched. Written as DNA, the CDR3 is TGTGCCAGCAGCCTAGGGACAGGGGTAGAGGAGTACTTC. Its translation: CASSLGTGVEEYF.

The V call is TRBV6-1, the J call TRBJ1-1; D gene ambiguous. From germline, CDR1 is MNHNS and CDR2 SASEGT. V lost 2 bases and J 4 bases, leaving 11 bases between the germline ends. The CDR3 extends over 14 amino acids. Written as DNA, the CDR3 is TGTGCCAGCAGTGAATTAGTACAGTTCACTGAAGCTTTCTTT. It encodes CASSELVQFTEAFF.